This entry is about one T cell receptor (beta chain). How the authors handled the data: By means of reference gene primer amplification, nucleated cell counts were estimated. Measured with immunoSEQ multiplex PCR; TCRdb has only the in-frame clones, and not every one. V, J and clone size were drawn from that table, and D and trimming were deduced from the DNA. The sample lists 150,000 or so clones; roughly 86% were seen once. The data were obtained in a study of blood T cell repertoires in COVID-19. In the study overall: The origin of the acute and convalescent COVID-19 samples was the United States, Italy and Spain. T cells, B-cell-depleted T cells, or PBMCs provided the cDNA or gDNA that served as material.

Followed over time, Seattle patients had been enrolled while infection was active. The material sequenced was peripheral blood. This clonotype originated in a woman between 70 and 85 years old with COVID-19, enrolled during active disease.

The CDR3 loop is CASSPQRDRGNNEQFF. CDR3 in DNA: TGTGCCAGCTCACCACAGCGGGACAGGGGAAATAATGAGCAGTTCTTC. The chain joins TRBV18 to TRBJ2-1; TRBD1 matches at 10 bases. Germline V gene data show CDR1 as KGHSH and CDR2 as LQKENI. This CDR3 has 16 amino acids. With V trimmed by 1 base and J by 7 bases, 7 bases remained unmatched.